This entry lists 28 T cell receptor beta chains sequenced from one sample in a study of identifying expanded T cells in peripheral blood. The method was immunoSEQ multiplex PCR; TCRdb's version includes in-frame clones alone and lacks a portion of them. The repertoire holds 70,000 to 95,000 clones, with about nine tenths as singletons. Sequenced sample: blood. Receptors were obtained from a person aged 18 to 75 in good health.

The CDR3: CASSIWGGRNEKLFF. CDR3 nucleotides: TGTGCCAGTAGTATCTGGGGGGGCCGGAATGAAAAACTGTTTTTT. This chain links TRBV19 with TRBJ1-4; TRBD1 might be the D (6 bases). The CDR3 has 15 residues. Germline-derived CDR1 and CDR2 are LNHDA and SQIVND (reference sequence). Trimming removed 3 bases from V and 5 bases from J, with 13 bases in between. The full variable domain, its missing parts supplied by reference TRBV19 and TRBJ1-4, is DGGITQSPKYLFRKEGQNVTLSCEQNLNHDAMYWYRQDPGQGLRLIYYSQIVNDFQKGDIAEGYSVSREKKESFPLTVTSAQKNPTAFYLCASSIWGGRNEKLFFGSGTQLSVL.

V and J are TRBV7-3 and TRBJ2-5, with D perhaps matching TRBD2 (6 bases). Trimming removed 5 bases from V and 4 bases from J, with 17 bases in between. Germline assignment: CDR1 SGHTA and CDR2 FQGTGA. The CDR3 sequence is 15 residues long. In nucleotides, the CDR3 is TGTGCCAGCAGCCGCTCCGCAGGGAGGCCAGAGACCCAGTACTTC. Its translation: CASSRSAGRPETQYF.

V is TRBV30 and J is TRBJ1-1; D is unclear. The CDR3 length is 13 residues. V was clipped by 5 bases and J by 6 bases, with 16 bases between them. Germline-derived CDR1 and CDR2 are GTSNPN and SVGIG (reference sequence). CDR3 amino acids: CAWGPPVWAEAFF. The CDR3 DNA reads TGTGCCTGGGGGCCCCCGGTTTGGGCTGAAGCTTTCTTT.

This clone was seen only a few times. The CDR3 spells CASSEDRGHTDTQYF. The CDR3 coding sequence is TGTGCCAGCAGTGAGGACAGGGGGCACACAGATACGCAGTATTTT. The rearrangement uses TRBV6-4 and TRBJ2-3; 11 bases line up with TRBD1. Germline V gene sequence: CDR1 MRHNA, CDR2 SNTAGT. CDR3 size: 15 residues. Unmatched junction bases numbered 1, after V lost 3 bases and J lost 2 bases.

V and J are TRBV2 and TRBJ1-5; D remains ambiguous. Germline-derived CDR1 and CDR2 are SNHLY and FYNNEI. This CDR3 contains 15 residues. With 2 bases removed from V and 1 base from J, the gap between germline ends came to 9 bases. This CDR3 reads CASSEWGGSNQPQHF. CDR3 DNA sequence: TGTGCCAGCAGTGAATGGGGAGGGAGCAATCAGCCCCAGCATTTT.

The CDR3 sequence: CASSQLAGETGELFF. The CDR3 bases are TGTGCCAGCAGTCAACTAGCGGGAGAAACCGGGGAGCTGTTTTTT. The rearrangement uses TRBV6-4 and TRBJ2-2; 11 bases match TRBD2. The V gene end was trimmed by 5 bases and the J gene end by 5 bases; junction bases not matched to a gene: 4. Germline V CDR1 and CDR2: MRHNA, SNTAGT. The CDR3 runs 15 residues.

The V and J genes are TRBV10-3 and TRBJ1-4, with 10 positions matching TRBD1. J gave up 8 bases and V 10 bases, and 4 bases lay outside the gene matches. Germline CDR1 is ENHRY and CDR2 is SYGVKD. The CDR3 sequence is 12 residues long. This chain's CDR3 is CATGQGSEKLFF. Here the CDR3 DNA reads TGTGCCACGGGACAGGGGAGCGAAAAACTGTTTTTT.

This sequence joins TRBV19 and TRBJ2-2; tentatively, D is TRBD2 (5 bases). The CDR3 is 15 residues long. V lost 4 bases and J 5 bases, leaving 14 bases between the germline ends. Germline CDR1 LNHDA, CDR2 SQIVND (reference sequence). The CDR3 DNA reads TGTGCCAGTAGTAGCCGGGGAGCAGTTACCGGGGAGCTGTTTTTT. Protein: CASSSRGAVTGELFF.

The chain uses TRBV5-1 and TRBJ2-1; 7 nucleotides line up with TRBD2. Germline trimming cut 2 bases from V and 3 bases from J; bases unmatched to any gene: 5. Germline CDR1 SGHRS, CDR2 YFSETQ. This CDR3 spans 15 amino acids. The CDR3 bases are TGCGCCAGCAGCTTTGGAGCGGGGAGCTACAATGAGCAGTTCTTC. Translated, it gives CASSFGAGSYNEQFF.

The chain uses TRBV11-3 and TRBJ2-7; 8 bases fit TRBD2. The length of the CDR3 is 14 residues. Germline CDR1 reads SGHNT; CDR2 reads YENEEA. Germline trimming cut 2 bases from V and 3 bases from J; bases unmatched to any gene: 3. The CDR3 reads CASSLSGRSYEQYF. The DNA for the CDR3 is TGTGCCAGCAGCTTAAGCGGGAGAAGCTACGAGCAGTACTTC.

The CDR3 DNA reads TGTGCCAGCAAATTGTCTAGCACAGATACGCAGTATTTT. Translating gives CASKLSSTDTQYF. This chain uses TRBV27 with TRBJ2-3; D is unresolved. This CDR3 region has 13 residues. V lost 7 bases to trimming and J lost 0 bases, with 8 bases between them. CDR1 and CDR2 from the germline V gene are MNHEY and SMNVEV (reference sequence).

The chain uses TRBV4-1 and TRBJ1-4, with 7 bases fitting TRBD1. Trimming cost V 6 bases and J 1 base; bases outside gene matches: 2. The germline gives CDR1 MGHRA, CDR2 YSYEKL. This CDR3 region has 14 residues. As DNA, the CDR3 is TGCGCCAGCAGTCGGGACAGAACTAATGAAAAACTGTTTTTT. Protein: CASSRDRTNEKLFF.

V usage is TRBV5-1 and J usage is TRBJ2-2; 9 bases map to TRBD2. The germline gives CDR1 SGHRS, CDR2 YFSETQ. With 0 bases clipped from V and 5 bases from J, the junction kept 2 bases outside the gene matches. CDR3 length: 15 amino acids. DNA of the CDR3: TGCGCCAGCAGCTTGGTAGCGGGGGAGACCGGGGAGCTGTTTTTT. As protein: CASSLVAGETGELFF.

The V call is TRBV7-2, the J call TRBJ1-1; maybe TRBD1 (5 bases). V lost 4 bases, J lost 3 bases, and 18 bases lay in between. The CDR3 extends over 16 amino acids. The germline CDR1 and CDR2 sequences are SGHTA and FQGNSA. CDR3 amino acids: CASSSPRGGGDTEAFF. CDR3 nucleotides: TGTGCCAGCAGCTCCCCCCGGGGTGGGGGGGACACTGAAGCTTTCTTT.

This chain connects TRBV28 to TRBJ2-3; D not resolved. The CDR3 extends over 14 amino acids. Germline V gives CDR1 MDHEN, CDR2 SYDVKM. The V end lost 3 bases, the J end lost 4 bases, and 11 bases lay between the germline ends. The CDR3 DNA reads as TGTGCCAGCAGTTTTGGGAAAAACTCAGATACGCAGTATTTT. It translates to CASSFGKNSDTQYF. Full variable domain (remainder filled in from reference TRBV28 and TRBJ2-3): DVKVTQSSRYLVKRTGEKVFLECVQDMDHENMFWYRQDPGLGLRLIYFSYDVKMKEKGDIPEGYSVSREKKERFSLILESASTNQTSMYLCASSFGKNSDTQYFGPGTRLTVL.

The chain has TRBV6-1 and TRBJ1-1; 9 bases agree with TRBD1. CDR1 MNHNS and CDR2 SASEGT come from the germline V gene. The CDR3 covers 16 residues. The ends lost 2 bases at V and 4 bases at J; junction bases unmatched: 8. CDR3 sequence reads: CASSEIPDRGATEAFF. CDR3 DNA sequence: TGTGCCAGCAGTGAAATCCCAGACAGGGGGGCCACTGAAGCTTTCTTT.

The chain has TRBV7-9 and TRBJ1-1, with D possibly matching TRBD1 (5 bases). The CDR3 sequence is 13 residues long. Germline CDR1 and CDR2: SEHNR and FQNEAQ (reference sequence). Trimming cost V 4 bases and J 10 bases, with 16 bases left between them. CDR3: CASSSRQSDGAFF. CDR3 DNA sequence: TGTGCCAGCAGCTCCCGACAGTCTGATGGAGCTTTCTTT.

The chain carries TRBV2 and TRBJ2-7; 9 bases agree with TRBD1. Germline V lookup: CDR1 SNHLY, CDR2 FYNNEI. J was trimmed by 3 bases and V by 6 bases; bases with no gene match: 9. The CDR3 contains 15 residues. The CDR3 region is CASSTWGTGNYEQYF. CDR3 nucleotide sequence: TGTGCCAGCAGCACGTGGGGGACAGGGAACTACGAGCAGTACTTC.

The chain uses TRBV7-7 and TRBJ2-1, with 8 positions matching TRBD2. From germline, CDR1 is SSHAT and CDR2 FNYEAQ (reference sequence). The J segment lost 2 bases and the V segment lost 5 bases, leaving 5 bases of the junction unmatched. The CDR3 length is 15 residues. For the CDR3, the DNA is TGTGCCAGCAGCCCCGGGAGGGGCGCCTACAATGAGCAGTTCTTC. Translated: CASSPGRGAYNEQFF.

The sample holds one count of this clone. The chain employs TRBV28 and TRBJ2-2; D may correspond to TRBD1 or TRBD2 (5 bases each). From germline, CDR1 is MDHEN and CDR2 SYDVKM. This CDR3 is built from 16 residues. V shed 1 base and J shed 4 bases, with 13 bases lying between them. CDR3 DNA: TGTGCCAGCAGTTTATCCACCGGGACCCCCACCGGGGAGCTGTTTTTT. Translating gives CASSLSTGTPTGELFF.

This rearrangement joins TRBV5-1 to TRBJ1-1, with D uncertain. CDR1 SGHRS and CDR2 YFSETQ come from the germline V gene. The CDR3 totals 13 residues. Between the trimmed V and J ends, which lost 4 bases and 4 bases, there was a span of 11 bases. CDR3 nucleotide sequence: TGCGCCAGCAGCCCCCGGTCATCCACTGAAGCTTTCTTT. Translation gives CASSPRSSTEAFF.

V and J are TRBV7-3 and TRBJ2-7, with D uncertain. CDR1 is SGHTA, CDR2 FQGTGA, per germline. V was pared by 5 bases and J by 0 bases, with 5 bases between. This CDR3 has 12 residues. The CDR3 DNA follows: TGTGCCAGCAGCCTAAGCTCCTACGAGCAGTACTTC. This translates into CASSLSSYEQYF.

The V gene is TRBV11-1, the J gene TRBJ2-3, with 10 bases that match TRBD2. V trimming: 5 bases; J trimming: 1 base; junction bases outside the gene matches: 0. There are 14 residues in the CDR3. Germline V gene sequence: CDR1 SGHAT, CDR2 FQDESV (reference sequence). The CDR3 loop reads CASSGLAGTDTQYF. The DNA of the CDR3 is TGTGCCAGCAGCGGACTAGCGGGCACAGATACGCAGTATTTT.

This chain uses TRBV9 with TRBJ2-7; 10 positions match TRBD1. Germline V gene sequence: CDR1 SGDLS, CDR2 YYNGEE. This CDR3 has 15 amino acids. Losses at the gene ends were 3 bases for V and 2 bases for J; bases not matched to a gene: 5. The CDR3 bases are TGTGCCAGCAGCGCTGGACAGGGGGGAACCTACGAGCAGTACTTC. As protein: CASSAGQGGTYEQYF.

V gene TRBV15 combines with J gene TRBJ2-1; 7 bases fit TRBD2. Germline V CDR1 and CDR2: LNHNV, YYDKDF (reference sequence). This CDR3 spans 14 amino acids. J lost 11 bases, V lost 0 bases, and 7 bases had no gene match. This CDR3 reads CATSREGSGTQQFF. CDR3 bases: TGTGCCACCAGCAGAGAGGGGAGCGGGACCCAGCAGTTCTTC.

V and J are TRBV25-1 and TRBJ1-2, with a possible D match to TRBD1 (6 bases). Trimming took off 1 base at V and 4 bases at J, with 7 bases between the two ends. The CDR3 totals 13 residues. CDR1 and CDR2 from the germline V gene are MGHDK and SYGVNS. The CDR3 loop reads CASSEWTAYGYTF. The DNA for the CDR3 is TGTGCCAGCAGTGAATGGACAGCCTATGGCTACACCTTC.

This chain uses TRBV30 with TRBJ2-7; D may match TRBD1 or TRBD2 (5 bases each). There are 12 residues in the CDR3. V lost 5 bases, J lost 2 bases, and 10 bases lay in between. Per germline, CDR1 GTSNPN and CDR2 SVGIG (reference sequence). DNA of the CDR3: TGTGCCTGGGGGGACGGGACCTACGAGCAGTACTTC. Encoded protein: CAWGDGTYEQYF.

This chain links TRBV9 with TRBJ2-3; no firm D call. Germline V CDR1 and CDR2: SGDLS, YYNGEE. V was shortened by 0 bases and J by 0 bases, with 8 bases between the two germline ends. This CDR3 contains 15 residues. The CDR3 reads CASSVEGISTDTQYF. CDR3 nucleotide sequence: TGTGCCAGCAGCGTAGAGGGCATAAGCACAGATACGCAGTATTTT.